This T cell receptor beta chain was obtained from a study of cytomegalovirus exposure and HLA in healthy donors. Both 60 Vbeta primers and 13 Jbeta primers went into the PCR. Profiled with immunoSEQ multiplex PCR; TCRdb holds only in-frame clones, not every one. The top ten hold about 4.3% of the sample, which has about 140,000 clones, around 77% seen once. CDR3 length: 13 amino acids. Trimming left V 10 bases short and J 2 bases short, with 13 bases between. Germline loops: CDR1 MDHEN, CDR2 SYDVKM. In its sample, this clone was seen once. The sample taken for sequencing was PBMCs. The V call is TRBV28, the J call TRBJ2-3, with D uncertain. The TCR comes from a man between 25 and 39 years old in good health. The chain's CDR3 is CATLASLTDTQYF. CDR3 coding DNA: TGTGCCACCCTGGCTAGTCTCACAGATACGCAGTATTTT.